The 3 T cell receptor beta chains given below trace back to one sample, sequenced in a study of blood T cell repertoires in COVID-19. The protocol was immunoSEQ multiplex PCR, while the TCRdb copy is restricted to in-frame clones and leaves out a portion. Here the sample spans 30,000 to 35,000 clones, 89% being singletons. The source material was peripheral blood. The receptors shown here come from an elderly man with acute or convalescent COVID-19.

V is TRBV11-3 and J is TRBJ1-2; 11 nucleotides align to TRBD1. Trimming cost V 5 bases and J 4 bases; bases outside gene matches: 9. CDR3 size: 16 residues. CDR1 and CDR2 from the germline V gene are SGHNT and YENEEA. In DNA form, the CDR3 reads TGTGCCAGCAGCCCCCTGGGACAGGGGGTTTCCTATGGCTACACCTTC. It codes for CASSPLGQGVSYGYTF.

This chain links TRBV10-3 with TRBJ1-5; TRBD1 matches at 12 bases. The germline V gene has CDR1 ENHRY and CDR2 SYGVKD. The CDR3 length is 19 residues. J was trimmed by 5 bases and V by 0 bases; bases with no gene match: 11. The CDR3 loop is CAISESGKFGTGGDQPQHF. In DNA, the CDR3 is TGTGCCATCAGTGAGTCGGGAAAATTCGGGACAGGGGGCGATCAGCCCCAGCATTTT.

Points on this clone: This sample includes further DNA sequences coding for the same CDR3. The V gene is TRBV28, the J gene TRBJ1-5; D is undetermined. The germline V gene has CDR1 MDHEN and CDR2 SYDVKM. V gave up 3 bases and J gave up 7 bases, with 7 bases separating them. The CDR3 totals 12 residues. Here the CDR3 DNA reads TGTGCCAGCAGTTTCTCGGGACAGCCCCAGCATTTT. Encoded protein: CASSFSGQPQHF.